This entry lists 2 T cell receptor beta chains sequenced from one sample in a study of T cells in Graves' hyperthyroidism and ophthalmopathy. TCR beta CDR3 region amplification was performed from RNA transcripts. Using the HTBI primer set, a first-round RT-PCR was run on the TCR CDR3. Using its own MiXCR run on the multiplex PCR reads, TCRdb lists one record per CDR3 protein. This table has under 400,000 distinct CDR3 sequences, around a sixth appearing once. The sequenced sample consisted of blood. The receptors come from a woman in her 50s with Graves' hyperthyroidism.

Only a few counts were recorded for this clonotype. The CDR3 region has the DNA TGCGCCAGCAGCCAAGAAAGGGAGCCCACAGATACGCAGTATTTT. It yields the protein CASSQEREPTDTQYF. The chain uses TRBV4-1 and TRBJ2-3; D might be TRBD2 (5 bases). The V gene's germline CDR1 is MGHRA and CDR2 YSYEKL. Trimming stripped 0 bases from V and 2 bases from J, with 9 bases between. This CDR3 is built from 15 residues.

Many counts were recorded for this clonotype. The chain is built from TRBV11-2 and TRBJ2-7; possibly TRBD1 for D (6 bases). Germline V gene sequence: CDR1 SGHAT, CDR2 FQNNGV. V was shortened by 0 bases and J by 0 bases, with 15 bases between the two germline ends. The CDR3 sequence is 17 residues long. The CDR3 here is CASSLERDRWSSYEQYF. In nucleotides, the CDR3 is TGTGCCAGCAGCTTAGAACGCGACAGGTGGAGCTCCTACGAGCAGTACTTC. The full variable domain, in which reference TRBV11-2 and TRBJ2-7 provide the parts outside the CDR3, is EAGVAQSPRYKIIEKRQSVAFWCNPISGHATLYWYQQILGQGPKLLIQFQNNGVVDDSQLPKDRFSAERLKGVDSTLKIQPAKLEDSAVYLCASSLERDRWSSYEQYFGPGTRLTVT.